This T cell receptor (beta chain) was recovered during a study of shared clonotypes between healthy human individuals. Replicate PCRs from sorted subsets contained approximately 220 ng DNA, which is tens of thousands of T cell genomes. The table came from immunoSEQ multiplex PCR; TCRdb's copy has only in-frame clones and leaves some out. Here the sample spans 2 million to 2.5 million clones, roughly 95% being singletons. The CDR3 spans 15 residues. Trimming shortened V by 0 bases and J by 0 bases, and 9 bases separated the two germline ends. Germline-derived CDR1 and CDR2 are SGHRS and YFSETQ. Sequenced material: naive CD4+ T cells sorted from blood. Subset denoted: CD45RA+ positively selected. The chain is built from TRBV5-1 and TRBJ1-1; D remains ambiguous. The receptor was isolated from a man between 18 and 35 years old in good health. CDR3 region: CASSLEAGVNTEAFF. CDR3 nucleotides: TGCGCCAGCAGCTTGGAGGCAGGAGTGAACACTGAAGCTTTCTTT.